A single sample is the source of the 16 T cell receptor beta chains below, sequenced in a study of T cells in Graves' hyperthyroidism and ophthalmopathy. TCR beta CDR3 regions were amplified from RNA. When the TCR CDR3 underwent first-round RT-PCR, the HTBI primer set was used. TCRdb independently ran MiXCR on the multiplex PCR reads; one entry per CDR3 protein. Of a few hundred thousand distinct CDR3 sequences in the sample, about 14% were seen once. The sample taken for sequencing was blood. The receptors stem from a woman younger than 45 with Graves' ophthalmopathy.

This clonotype was found many times. This chain uses TRBV7-9 with TRBJ1-4; D might be TRBD1 (5 bases). Germline loops: CDR1 SEHNR, CDR2 FQNEAQ (reference sequence). The CDR3 contains 15 residues. V lost 2 bases, J lost 2 bases, and 9 bases lay in between. CDR3 DNA: TGTGCCAGCAGCTTACTAGACAGCACTAATGAAAAACTGTTTTTT. Amino acid sequence: CASSLLDSTNEKLFF.

The rearrangement joins TRBV5-1 to TRBJ2-7; TRBD1 matches 7 bases. The CDR3 runs to 14 residues. V dropped 4 bases and J dropped 7; count of bases not matched to a gene: 11. Germline V gene sequence: CDR1 SGHRS, CDR2 YFSETQ. This chain's CDR3 is CASSVTGTALEQYF. The CDR3 DNA follows: TGCGCCAGCAGCGTGACCGGGACAGCCTTGGAGCAGTACTTC.

Worth noting for this clonotype: Mismatch with germline at one junction end may stem from a read error. This rearrangement joins TRBV6-1 to TRBJ1-3; maybe TRBD1 (5 bases). This CDR3 spans 15 amino acids. Germline V gene sequence: CDR1 MNHNS, CDR2 SASEGT. In DNA, the CDR3 is TGTGCCAGCAGTCGGGCGGGGGAAATTGGAAACACTATATATTTT. Protein product: CASSRAGEIGNTIYF.

The table lists this clonotype with many counts. This rearrangement joins TRBV11-2 to TRBJ1-2; D possibly corresponds to TRBD1 (5 bases). The V gene's germline CDR1 is SGHAT and CDR2 FQNNGV. Trimming took off 5 bases at V and 4 bases at J, with 14 bases between the two ends. The CDR3 is 14 residues long. The CDR3 spells CASSLQQGTYGYTF. The CDR3 DNA reads as TGTGCCAGCAGCCTTCAGCAGGGTACCTATGGCTACACCTTC.

This clonotype was detected many times. V and J are TRBV6-1 and TRBJ1-5; 7 bases align to TRBD1. This CDR3 is built from 15 residues. V dropped 7 bases and J dropped 1; count of bases not matched to a gene: 7. Germline CDR1 is MNHNS and CDR2 is SASEGT. The CDR3 region has the DNA TGTGCCAGCACCGTCAGGGACAGAAGCAATCAGCCCCAGCATTTT. Translated: CASTVRDRSNQPQHF.

As to this clonotype: It may be a read error: a sequence one base away is much more abundant. V usage is TRBV5-1 and J usage is TRBJ2-7, with 12 bases matching TRBD2. Germline values: CDR1 SGHRS, CDR2 YFSETQ. The CDR3 is 15 amino acids. J was trimmed by 7 bases and V by 4 bases; bases with no gene match: 9. Here the CDR3 DNA reads TGCGCCAGCAGCCCGGATGGACTAGCGGGGAATGAGCAGTACTTC. Its translation: CASSPDGLAGNEQYF. Combining the CDR3 with reference TRBV5-1 and TRBJ2-7 gives the whole variable domain KAGVTQTPRYLIKTRGQQVTLSCSPISGHRSVSWYQQTPGQGLQFLFEYFSETQRNKGNFPGRFSGRQFSNSRSEMNVSTLELGDSALYLCASSPDGLAGNEQYFGPGTRLTVT.

In its sample, this clonotype was seen many times. The J gene is TRBJ1-5, the V gene TRBV20-1; the D is unclear. V was trimmed by 0 bases and J by 5 bases, leaving 14 bases between them. Germline CDR1 DFQATT, CDR2 SNEGSKA (reference sequence). The CDR3 has 15 amino acids. The CDR3 bases are TGCAGTGCTAGAGATCTGAGGGCTGGTGATCAGCCCCAGCATTTT. Translated, it gives CSARDLRAGDQPQHF.

This clonotype was seen ten or more times. This sequence joins TRBV7-9 and TRBJ2-7; the D is unclear. Trimming removed 3 bases at V and 3 bases at J, with 9 bases between. This CDR3 has 13 residues. Germline CDR1 reads SEHNR; CDR2 reads FQNEAQ (reference sequence). The chain's CDR3 is CASSFPIGYEQYF. DNA of the CDR3: TGTGCCAGCAGCTTCCCGATCGGCTACGAGCAGTACTTC.

This clonotype has more than one count but fewer than ten. V usage is TRBV29-1 and J usage is TRBJ1-1; D is unclear. The CDR3 is 12 amino acids. Trimming pared 7 bases from V and 0 bases from J, leaving 9 bases between. The germline CDR1 and CDR2 sequences are SQVTM and ANQGSEA. As DNA, the CDR3 is TGCAGCGGTAAGGCTCTGAACACTGAAGCTTTCTTT. It encodes CSGKALNTEAFF.

This chain links TRBV7-8 with TRBJ2-7; 7 bases agree with TRBD1. This CDR3 spans 14 amino acids. Germline V CDR1 and CDR2: SGHVS, FQNEAQ. Trimming cost V 4 bases and J 3 bases; bases outside gene matches: 6. CDR3 DNA sequence: TGTGCCAGCAGCTCCCGAGGACAGGACTACGAGCAGTACTTC. Translation gives CASSSRGQDYEQYF.

The rearrangement links TRBV20-1 to TRBJ2-3, with 12 bases fitting TRBD2. The CDR3 has 17 residues. The J segment lost 0 bases and the V segment lost 3 bases, leaving 7 bases of the junction unmatched. Germline CDR1 and CDR2: DFQATT and SNEGSKA (reference sequence). CDR3 bases: TGCAGTGCTAGCGCCGGACTAGCGGGGCAAAGCACAGATACGCAGTATTTT. Its translation: CSASAGLAGQSTDTQYF.

This clonotype was counted at least ten times. The V call is TRBV7-2, the J call TRBJ2-1; 8 bases align to TRBD2. CDR3 length equals 14 residues. V trimming: 6 bases; J trimming: 3 bases; junction bases outside the gene matches: 4. CDR1 is SGHTA, CDR2 FQGNSA, per germline. CDR3 DNA: TGTGCCAGCAGTACGGGACTAGTCTACAATGAGCAGTTCTTC. Its translation is CASSTGLVYNEQFF.

The chain employs TRBV10-3 and TRBJ1-1; tentatively, D is TRBD1 (5 bases). V was cut by 0 bases and J by 8 bases, with 13 bases left in between. Germline-derived CDR1 and CDR2 are ENHRY and SYGVKD. The CDR3 totals 14 residues. CDR3 DNA sequence: TGTGCCATCAGTGAGTCGGGGGTCGGTGGAGAAGCTTTCTTT. As protein: CAISESGVGGEAFF.

The J gene is TRBJ1-3, the V gene TRBV5-8, with D unclear. The germline V gene has CDR1 SGHTS and CDR2 YDEGEE. The CDR3 is made up of 14 amino acids. V gave up 7 bases and J gave up 0 bases, with 11 bases separating them. This CDR3 reads CASQILHSGNTIYF. CDR3 nucleotides: TGTGCCAGCCAGATACTTCACTCTGGAAACACCATATATTTT.

This clonotype was detected many times. The chain joins TRBV20-1 to TRBJ2-3; a possible D gene is TRBD2 (6 bases). CDR1 is DFQATT, CDR2 SNEGSKA, per germline (reference sequence). The CDR3 totals 14 residues. The V end lost 4 bases, the J end lost 0 bases, and 11 bases lay between the germline ends. CDR3: CSAMGGTSTDTQYF. CDR3 in DNA: TGCAGTGCTATGGGGGGAACAAGCACAGATACGCAGTATTTT.

The sample holds many counts of this clonotype. CDR3 in amino acids: CASRIFGRNTEAFF. DNA for the CDR3: TGTGCCAGCAGGATCTTCGGGAGGAACACTGAAGCTTTCTTT. V is TRBV12-3 or TRBV12-4 and J is TRBJ1-1; unclear D gene. Trimming took 6 bases from V and 1 from J, leaving 12 bases between them. CDR3 size: 14 residues.